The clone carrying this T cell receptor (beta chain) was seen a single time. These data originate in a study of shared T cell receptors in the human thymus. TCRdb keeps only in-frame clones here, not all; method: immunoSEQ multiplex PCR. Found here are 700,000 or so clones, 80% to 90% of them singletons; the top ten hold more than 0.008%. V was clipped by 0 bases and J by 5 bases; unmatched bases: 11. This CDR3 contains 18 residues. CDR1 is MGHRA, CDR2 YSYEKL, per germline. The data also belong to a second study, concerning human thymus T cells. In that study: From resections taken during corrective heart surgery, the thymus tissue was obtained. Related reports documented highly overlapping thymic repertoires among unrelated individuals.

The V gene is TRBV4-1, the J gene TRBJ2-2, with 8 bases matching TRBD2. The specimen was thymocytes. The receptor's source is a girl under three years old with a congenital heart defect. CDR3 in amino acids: CASSQDHERGSKTGELFF. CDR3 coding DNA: TGCGCCAGCAGCCAAGATCATGAGCGGGGGTCCAAGACCGGGGAGCTGTTTTTT.